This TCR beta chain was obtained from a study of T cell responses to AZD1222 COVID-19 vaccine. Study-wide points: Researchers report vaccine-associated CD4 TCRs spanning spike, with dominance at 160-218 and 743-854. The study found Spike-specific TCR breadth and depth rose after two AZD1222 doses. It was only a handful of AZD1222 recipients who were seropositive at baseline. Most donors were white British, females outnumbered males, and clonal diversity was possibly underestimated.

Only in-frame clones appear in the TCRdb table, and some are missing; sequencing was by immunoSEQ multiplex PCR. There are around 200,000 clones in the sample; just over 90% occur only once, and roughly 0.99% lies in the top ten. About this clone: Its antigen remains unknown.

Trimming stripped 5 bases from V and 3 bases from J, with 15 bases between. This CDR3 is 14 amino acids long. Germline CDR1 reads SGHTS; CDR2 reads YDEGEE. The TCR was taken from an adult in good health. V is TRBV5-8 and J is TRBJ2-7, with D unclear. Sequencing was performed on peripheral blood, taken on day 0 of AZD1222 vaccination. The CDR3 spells CASRRGRVYYEQYF. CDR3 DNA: TGTGCCAGCAGACGAGGTAGGGTCTACTACGAGCAGTACTTC.